This note documents a single T cell receptor (beta chain) sequence. Per the authors' pipeline: Reference gene primer amplification gave nucleated cell count estimates. Clones were read by immunoSEQ multiplex PCR, and TCRdb kept only the in-frame ones, dropping some. That table furnishes V, J and clone size, whereas the DNA furnished D and trimming. The repertoire holds a few hundred thousand clones, approximately 91% seen once, with about an eighth in the top ten. This entry comes from a study of blood T cell repertoires in COVID-19. As for the study in general: Spain, Italy and the United States supplied samples that represented acute and convalescent COVID-19. The analysed material was cDNA or gDNA that came from T cells, B-cell-depleted T cells, or PBMCs.

V lost 0 bases to trimming and J lost 6 bases, with 14 bases between them. The CDR3 is made up of 15 amino acids. CDR1 is MNHEY and CDR2 is SVGEGT in the germline V gene. This chain connects TRBV6-2 or TRBV6-3 to TRBJ1-2; D is perhaps TRBD1 (5 bases). The TCR sequence derives from a woman aged 60 to 75 with acute or convalescent COVID-19. The material sequenced was peripheral blood. The CDR3 spells CASSYSTQGSHGYTF. In DNA form, the CDR3 reads TGTGCCAGCAGTTACTCGACTCAGGGAAGTCATGGCTACACCTTC.